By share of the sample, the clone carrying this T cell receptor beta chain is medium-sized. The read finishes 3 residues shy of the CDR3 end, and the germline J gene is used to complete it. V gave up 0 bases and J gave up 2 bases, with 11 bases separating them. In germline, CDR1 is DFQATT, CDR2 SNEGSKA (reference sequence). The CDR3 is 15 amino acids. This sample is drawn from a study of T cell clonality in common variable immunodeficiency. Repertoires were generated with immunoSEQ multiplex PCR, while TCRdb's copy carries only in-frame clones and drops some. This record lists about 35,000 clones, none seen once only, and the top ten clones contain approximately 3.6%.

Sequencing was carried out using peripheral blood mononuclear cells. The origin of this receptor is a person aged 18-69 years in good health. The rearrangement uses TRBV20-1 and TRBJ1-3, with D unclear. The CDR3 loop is CSARDLDLPGNTIYF. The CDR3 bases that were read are TGCAGTGCTAGAGATCTGGACTTACCTGGAAACACC.